The 20 T cell receptor beta chains given below trace back to one sample, sequenced in a study of T-cell memory formation after mild COVID-19. Via MiXCR, TCRdb re-called the 5' RACE reads, giving one row per CDR3 protein. This table has about 180,000 distinct CDR3 sequences, roughly 17% appearing once. The material sequenced was PBMCs or a T cell subset sorted from them (not recorded which). These receptors all come from an adult woman who had mild COVID-19 (a few samples of this study predate the infection). Cell type and time point are not known.

This clonotype was seen a few times. V is TRBV20-1 and J is TRBJ1-6; no firm D call. Germline CDR1 and CDR2: DFQATT and SNEGSKA (reference sequence). V was clipped by 1 base and J by 8 bases, with 12 bases between them. The CDR3 has 14 residues. CDR3 in DNA: TGCAGTGCTAGAGTGGGCAGTTATTATTCACCCCTCCACTTT. Residues: CSARVGSYYSPLHF.

This clonotype has ten or more counts. The chain has TRBV14 and TRBJ2-3, with unresolved D. This CDR3 has 14 residues. Germline CDR1 SGHDN, CDR2 FVKESK. The V end lost 0 bases, the J end lost 4 bases, and 8 bases lay between the germline ends. The CDR3 coding sequence is TGTGCCAGCAGCCAAGATCTGGCTTCAGATACGCAGTATTTT. Translating it yields CASSQDLASDTQYF.

The chain combines TRBV5-1 with TRBJ2-3; 7 bases are shared with TRBD2. Germline-derived CDR1 and CDR2 are SGHRS and YFSETQ. The junction had 11 bases not matched to a gene; V was cut back by 4 bases and J by 0 bases. The CDR3 has 17 residues. The CDR3 region has the DNA TGCGCCAGCAGCCTAGGAGGGAGCGGGGAGAGCACAGATACGCAGTATTTT. It is translated as CASSLGGSGESTDTQYF.

This clonotype showed up just a few times. The genes are TRBV7-2 and TRBJ1-1; TRBD1 aligns across 10 bases. J was trimmed by 3 bases and V by 5 bases; bases with no gene match: 12. The CDR3 totals 17 residues. Germline assignment: CDR1 SGHTA and CDR2 FQGNSA. The CDR3 sequence is CASSLQTGGYWDTEAFF. The CDR3 DNA is TGTGCCAGCAGCCTACAGACAGGGGGCTACTGGGACACTGAAGCTTTCTTT.

The chain has TRBV11-3 and TRBJ2-7, with TRBD2 as a possible D gene (6 bases). Trimming left V 8 bases short and J 6 bases short, with 17 bases between. The CDR3 contains 13 residues. Germline CDR1 and CDR2: SGHNT and YENEEA. The CDR3 protein is CASGGRLDPEQYF. The CDR3 DNA reads TGTGCCAGCGGGGGTCGACTAGATCCCGAGCAGTACTTC.

This clonotype was seen only a few times. The chain couples TRBV4-3 to TRBJ2-1; D is uncertain. The CDR3 loop spans 15 amino acids. V dropped 4 bases and J dropped 0 bases, with 10 bases sitting between them. Germline V gene data show CDR1 as LGHNA and CDR2 as YSLEER. The CDR3 sequence is CASSPLPGSYNEQFF. CDR3 nucleotide sequence: TGCGCCAGCAGCCCCTTACCCGGCTCCTACAATGAGCAGTTCTTC.

The genes are TRBV7-2 and TRBJ2-1; D is ambiguous. The CDR3 has 13 amino acids. CDR1 SGHTA and CDR2 FQGNSA come from the germline V gene. V lost 1 base and J lost 6, with 7 bases in between. Here the CDR3 reads CASSLDLGNEQFF. The CDR3 region has the DNA TGTGCCAGCAGCTTAGATCTAGGCAATGAGCAGTTCTTC.

The rearrangement uses TRBV5-1 and TRBJ2-3, with TRBD2 identical over 10 bases. CDR1 and CDR2 (germline): SGHRS, YFSETQ. The CDR3 runs to 12 residues. The V and J ends lost 4 bases and 11 bases, in that order; junction bases with no gene match: 4. The CDR3 coding sequence is TGCGCCAGCAGCAACGGACTAGCGGAGCAGTATTTT. It specifies CASSNGLAEQYF.

This chain joins TRBV10-1 and TRBJ1-3; weak D call: TRBD1 (5 bases). With 2 bases removed from V and 0 bases from J, the gap between germline ends came to 8 bases. The length of the CDR3 is 15 residues. Germline CDR1 is WNHNN and CDR2 is SYGVQD (reference sequence). CDR3 amino acids: CASSERGDSGNTIYF. The CDR3 DNA reads as TGCGCCAGCAGTGAGAGGGGTGACTCTGGAAACACCATATATTTT.

The chain is built from TRBV7-2 and TRBJ2-7; TRBD2 agrees at 10 bases. The V and J ends lost 6 bases and 2 bases, in that order; junction bases with no gene match: 7. CDR3 length: 15 residues. CDR1 and CDR2 (germline): SGHTA, FQGNSA. CDR3 DNA sequence: TGTGCCAGCAGTCAACGGACTAGCGGCCCCTACGAGCAGTACTTC. This encodes CASSQRTSGPYEQYF. The complete variable domain, with remaining parts taken from reference TRBV7-2 and TRBJ2-7, reads GAGVSQSPSNKVTEKGKDVELRCDPISGHTALYWYRQSLGQGLEFLIYFQGNSAPDKSGLPSDRFSAERTGGSVSTLTIQRTQQEDSAVYLCASSQRTSGPYEQYFGPGTRLTVT.

This clonotype was seen only a few times. The chain carries TRBV12-3 or TRBV12-4 and TRBJ2-5; 9 bases are a match to TRBD1. The CDR3 contains 14 residues. With 6 bases clipped from V and 4 bases from J, the junction kept 6 bases outside the gene matches. CDR3 amino acids: CASRPGQGRETQYF. The CDR3 bases are TGTGCCAGCAGACCAGGACAGGGGCGAGAGACCCAGTACTTC.

In this sample, this clonotype turned up a few times. The DNA of the CDR3 is TGTGCCAGCAGTGCGGGACTCCGTAACGAGCAGTACTTC. This gives the protein CASSAGLRNEQYF. The rearrangement joins TRBV6-6 to TRBJ2-7; TRBD2 might be the D (6 bases). Germline CDR1 reads MNHNY; CDR2 reads SVGAGI (reference sequence). This CDR3 has 13 amino acids. Between the trimmed V and J ends, which lost 5 bases and 5 bases, there was a span of 13 bases.

The chain carries TRBV7-7 and TRBJ2-7, with D hard to call. Germline-derived CDR1 and CDR2 are SSHAT and FNYEAQ (reference sequence). The CDR3 has 10 amino acids. V was clipped by 4 bases and J by 12 bases, with 10 bases between them. The CDR3 loop reads CASSSLMWYF. CDR3 DNA sequence: TGTGCCAGCAGCTCTCTGATGTGGTACTTC.

This clonotype was detected a few times. The chain uses TRBV5-1 and TRBJ1-3; D not certain. V was cut by 4 bases and J by 0 bases, with 11 bases left in between. The CDR3 is made up of 15 amino acids. The germline V gene encodes CDR1 SGHRS and CDR2 YFSETQ. CDR3 nucleotides: TGCGCCAGCAGCAAGGACGGCCTCTCTGGAAACACCATATATTTT. Residues: CASSKDGLSGNTIYF.

This clonotype has a handful of counts. The chain is built from TRBV7-3 and TRBJ2-7, with D possibly matching TRBD1 (6 bases). The CDR3 sequence is 16 residues long. Trimming pared 0 bases from V and 0 bases from J, leaving 12 bases between. The germline gives CDR1 SGHTA, CDR2 FQGTGA. CDR3 sequence reads: CASSLTGQGYSYEQYF. CDR3 coding DNA: TGTGCCAGCAGCTTAACGGGACAAGGATACTCCTACGAGCAGTACTTC.

This clonotype was counted between two and nine times. The chain joins TRBV6-5 to TRBJ2-3; D remains ambiguous. Germline CDR1 and CDR2: MNHEY and SVGAGI. The CDR3 sequence is 11 residues long. V was clipped by 2 bases and J by 8 bases, with 5 bases between them. The CDR3 bases are TGTGCCAGCAGTTACGTGGGTACGCAGTATTTT. Its protein product is CASSYVGTQYF.

This clonotype has ten or more counts. The chain combines TRBV7-9 with TRBJ1-1, with unresolved D. Germline CDR1 is SEHNR and CDR2 is FQNEAQ (reference sequence). The CDR3 is 10 residues long. Trimming pared 4 bases from V and 11 bases from J, leaving 8 bases between. The CDR3 spells CASSSMGAFF. The CDR3 DNA is TGTGCCAGCAGCTCTATGGGGGCTTTCTTT.

The DNA for the CDR3 is TGTGCCAGCTCACTCGGGGGGACAGGGCGCGGCGAGCAGTACTTC. Encoded protein: CASSLGGTGRGEQYF. This chain uses TRBV18 with TRBJ2-7; 9 bases are a match to TRBD1. The CDR3 runs 15 residues. The germline V gene encodes CDR1 KGHSH and CDR2 LQKENI. The junction had 10 bases not matched to a gene; V was cut back by 4 bases and J by 6 bases.

The rearrangement links TRBV3-1 to TRBJ2-7; no clear D. V lost 1 base and J 7 bases, leaving 8 bases between the germline ends. The germline CDR1 and CDR2 sequences are LGHDT and YNNKEL (reference sequence). The CDR3 has 12 residues. The CDR3 coding sequence is TGTGCCAGCAGCCAAGCGACGCGGGAGCAGTACTTC. As protein: CASSQATREQYF.

This clonotype was counted a few times. The V call is TRBV5-1, the J call TRBJ1-1; no clear D. The CDR3 runs 13 residues. Between the trimmed V and J ends, which lost 3 bases and 0 bases, there was a span of 6 bases. The germline CDR1 and CDR2 sequences are SGHRS and YFSETQ. This CDR3 reads CASSSYMNTEAFF. CDR3 DNA sequence: TGCGCCAGCAGCTCGTACATGAACACTGAAGCTTTCTTT.